The 10 T cell receptor beta chains presented below share a single source sample, sequenced in a study of beta chain features in type 1 diabetes. The study reverse transcribed the entire isolated RNA, so it sequenced expressed TCRB transcripts. The repertoire was sequenced with immunoSEQ multiplex PCR; TCRdb's copy has only in-frame clones and lacks some. The sample comprises over 350,000 clones, roughly 16% of which are singletons, and around 0.02% rests with the top ten. The sample taken for sequencing was naive CD4+ T cells from blood. All receptors come from a woman aged 18-30 years in good health.

J is TRBJ2-6 and V is TRBV7-8; D might be TRBD1 (6 bases). V shed 4 bases and J shed 0 bases, with 10 bases lying between them. CDR3 length: 16 amino acids. Per germline, CDR1 SGHVS and CDR2 FQNEAQ. CDR3 coding DNA: TGTGCCAGCAGCTCGGGACATTTCTCTGGGGCCAACGTCCTGACTTTC. This codes for CASSSGHFSGANVLTF.

This sequence joins TRBV7-3 and TRBJ2-3; 9 bases align to TRBD1. Germline V CDR1 and CDR2: SGHTA, FQGTGA. This CDR3 spans 15 amino acids. V was clipped by 4 bases and J by 2 bases; unmatched bases: 4. CDR3 residues: CASSYGQGHTDTQYF. The CDR3 DNA is TGTGCCAGCAGCTATGGACAGGGGCACACAGATACGCAGTATTTT.

This clone occurred a few times. This chain connects TRBV28 to TRBJ1-2, with TRBD1 as a possible D gene (6 bases). Trimming shortened V by 5 bases and J by 6 bases, and 16 bases separated the two germline ends. The germline gives CDR1 MDHEN, CDR2 SYDVKM. The CDR3 is 14 residues long. The CDR3 loop reads CASSTQTGPDGYTF. CDR3 bases: TGTGCCAGCAGTACCCAGACAGGTCCCGATGGCTACACCTTC.

V usage is TRBV25-1 and J usage is TRBJ2-2; D might be TRBD1 (7 bases). The CDR3 spans 17 residues. Germline V gene lookup returns CDR1 MGHDK and CDR2 SYGVNS. Trimming shortened V by 8 bases and J by 5 bases, and 24 bases separated the two germline ends. CDR3 region: CASGTGDSLTITGELFF. The CDR3 DNA is TGTGCCAGCGGCACAGGGGACTCACTCACGATAACCGGGGAGCTGTTTTTT.

The chain combines TRBV5-1 with TRBJ2-7, with 10 bases identical to TRBD2. Germline V gene data show CDR1 as SGHRS and CDR2 as YFSETQ. Germline trimming cut 3 bases from V and 4 bases from J; bases unmatched to any gene: 7. The CDR3 runs 15 residues. CDR3 coding DNA: TGCGCCAGCAGCTATCTAGCGGGAGAAGGGTACGAGCAGTACTTC. This codes for CASSYLAGEGYEQYF. Filled out from reference TRBV5-1 and TRBJ2-7, the complete variable domain reads KAGVTQTPRYLIKTRGQQVTLSCSPISGHRSVSWYQQTPGQGLQFLFEYFSETQRNKGNFPGRFSGRQFSNSRSEMNVSTLELGDSALYLCASSYLAGEGYEQYFGPGTRLTVT.

This clone has more than one count but fewer than ten. V usage is TRBV29-1 and J usage is TRBJ1-2; D unclear. The CDR3 is 12 residues long. The ends were cut back, 4 bases at V and 8 bases at J, with 14 bases in the middle. Germline CDR1 reads SQVTM; CDR2 reads ANQGSEA. The chain's CDR3 is CSVAYRDPGYTF. CDR3 DNA: TGCAGCGTTGCATACCGGGATCCGGGCTACACCTTC.

This clone was seen only a few times. The chain employs TRBV18 and TRBJ1-4, with TRBD1 matching 7 bases. The CDR3 is 15 amino acids. Per the germline V gene, CDR1 is KGHSH and CDR2 is LQKENI. Germline trimming cut 1 base from V and 7 bases from J; bases unmatched to any gene: 6. The CDR3 reads CASSPRSTGTEKLFF. In DNA, the CDR3 is TGTGCCAGCTCACCACGTTCGACAGGGACTGAAAAACTGTTTTTT.

The V call is TRBV7-2, the J call TRBJ1-1; 7 bases line up with TRBD1. After removal of 5 bases from V and 4 bases from J, the junction contained 7 bases not matched to a gene. The germline V gene encodes CDR1 SGHTA and CDR2 FQGNSA. The CDR3 covers 14 residues. The CDR3 reads CASSIDRVRTEAFF. The CDR3 DNA reads as TGTGCCAGCAGCATAGACAGGGTCCGCACTGAAGCTTTCTTT.

This clone has a handful of counts. This sequence joins TRBV11-2 and TRBJ2-7; weak D call: TRBD1 (5 bases). Per the germline V gene, CDR1 is SGHAT and CDR2 is FQNNGV. This CDR3 is built from 15 residues. V was clipped by 2 bases and J by 3 bases, with 14 bases between them. The CDR3 reads CASSLRTTYFYEQYF. CDR3 nucleotide sequence: TGTGCCAGCAGCTTAAGGACAACCTATTTCTACGAGCAGTACTTC.

The J gene is TRBJ2-2, the V gene TRBV9; a weak D match, TRBD1 (6 bases). Trimming shortened V by 0 bases and J by 6 bases, and 18 bases separated the two germline ends. CDR1 SGDLS and CDR2 YYNGEE come from the germline V gene. The CDR3 sequence is 17 residues long. CDR3 bases: TGTGCCAGCAGCGTAGATTCGAGGGGGTTCTGGGCCGGGGAGCTGTTTTTT. Translated: CASSVDSRGFWAGELFF.